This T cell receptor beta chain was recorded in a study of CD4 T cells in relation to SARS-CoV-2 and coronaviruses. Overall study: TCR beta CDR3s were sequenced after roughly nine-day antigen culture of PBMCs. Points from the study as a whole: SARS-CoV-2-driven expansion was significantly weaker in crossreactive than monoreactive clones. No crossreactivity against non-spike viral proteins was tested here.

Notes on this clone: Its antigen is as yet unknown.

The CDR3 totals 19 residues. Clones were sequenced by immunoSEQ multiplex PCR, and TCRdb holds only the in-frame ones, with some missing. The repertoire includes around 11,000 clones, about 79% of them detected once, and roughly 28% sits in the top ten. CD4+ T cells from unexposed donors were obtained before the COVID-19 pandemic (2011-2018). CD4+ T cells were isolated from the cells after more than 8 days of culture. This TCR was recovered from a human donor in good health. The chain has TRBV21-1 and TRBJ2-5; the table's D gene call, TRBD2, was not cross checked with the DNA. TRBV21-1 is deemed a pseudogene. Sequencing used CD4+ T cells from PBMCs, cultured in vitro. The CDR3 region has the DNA TGTGCCAGCAGCAAAGCACACGGCGGGCTTAACCAGGTAGGGGAGACCCAGTACTTC. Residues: CASSKAHGGLNQVGETQYF.